A single sample is the source of the 23 T cell receptor beta chains below, sequenced in a study of T cell responses to AZD1222 COVID-19 vaccine. This table comes from immunoSEQ multiplex PCR, and its TCRdb copy is limited to in-frame clones, with some not included. Of some 190,000 clones listed, about 93% are singletons. The input for sequencing was peripheral blood, taken 28 days after the second AZD1222 dose. All receptors derive from an adult who received the AZD1222 COVID-19 vaccine.

The chain has TRBV28 and TRBJ2-1; 8 nucleotides align to TRBD1. CDR1 MDHEN and CDR2 SYDVKM come from the germline V gene. The CDR3 has 15 amino acids. J gave up 2 bases and V 7 bases, and 7 bases lay outside the gene matches. CDR3 amino acids: CASKKGQVTYNEQFF. CDR3 bases: TGTGCCAGCAAAAAGGGACAGGTAACCTACAATGAGCAGTTCTTC.

The chain is built from TRBV18 and TRBJ2-3; TRBD2 matches 12 bases. CDR1 and CDR2 (germline): KGHSH, LQKENI. The CDR3 length is 17 residues. Trimming cost V 5 bases and J 3 bases; bases outside gene matches: 9. The CDR3 sequence: CASSSGTSGSGTDTQYF. The CDR3 DNA follows: TGTGCCAGCTCATCCGGGACTAGCGGGTCTGGGACAGATACGCAGTATTTT.

The chain has TRBV18 and TRBJ2-1, with D maybe TRBD1 (6 bases). In germline, CDR1 is KGHSH, CDR2 LQKENI. The V end lost 1 base, the J end lost 4 bases, and 11 bases lay between the germline ends. CDR3 size: 15 residues. CDR3 sequence: CASSPQQGEYNEQFF. The CDR3 DNA sequence: TGTGCCAGCTCACCACAACAGGGCGAGTACAATGAGCAGTTCTTC.

The chain couples TRBV18 to TRBJ1-6; 7 bases align to TRBD1. CDR1 KGHSH and CDR2 LQKENI come from the germline V gene. After removal of 2 bases from V and 9 bases from J, the junction contained 4 bases not matched to a gene. This CDR3 spans 14 amino acids. The CDR3 is CASSPNRGISPLHF. CDR3 DNA: TGTGCCAGCTCACCAAACAGGGGCATTTCACCCCTCCACTTT.

The V call is TRBV4-1, the J call TRBJ1-5, with a weak D call TRBD1 (5 bases). Trimming took 4 bases from V and 6 from J, leaving 16 bases between them. The V gene's germline CDR1 is MGHRA and CDR2 YSYEKL. The CDR3 consists of 15 residues. The CDR3 is CASSPRAGATQPQHF. CDR3 nucleotide sequence: TGCGCCAGCAGCCCCCGGGCCGGGGCCACTCAGCCCCAGCATTTT.

The chain links TRBV3-1 (or the pseudogene TRBV3-2) to TRBJ2-5, with 15 bases identical to TRBD2. Per germline, CDR1 LGHDT and CDR2 YNNKEL (reference sequence). The CDR3 has 17 amino acids. J was trimmed by 5 bases and V by 4 bases; bases with no gene match: 8. The CDR3 sequence: CASSPRTSGRAAETQYF. In DNA form, the CDR3 reads TGTGCCAGCAGCCCTAGGACTAGCGGGAGGGCCGCGGAGACCCAGTACTTC.

The chain employs TRBV4-1 and TRBJ2-5; 9 positions match TRBD2. CDR1 and CDR2 (germline): MGHRA, YSYEKL. V was pared by 3 bases and J by 4 bases, with 6 bases of the junction left unmatched. CDR3 length: 15 amino acids. The CDR3 reads CASSQGAGGGETQYF. The CDR3 coding sequence is TGCGCCAGCAGCCAGGGTGCGGGAGGGGGAGAGACCCAGTACTTC.

This sequence joins TRBV7-2 and TRBJ2-7; 8 bases are a match to TRBD2. V was clipped by 0 bases and J by 4 bases; unmatched bases: 5. This CDR3 region has 15 residues. Per germline, CDR1 SGHTA and CDR2 FQGNSA. CDR3 in amino acids: CASSLAPSGYYEQYF. CDR3 coding DNA: TGTGCCAGCAGCTTAGCGCCTAGCGGGTATTACGAGCAGTACTTC.

The genes are TRBV30 and TRBJ1-3; possible D gene TRBD1, 5 bases. CDR1 is GTSNPN and CDR2 is SVGIG in the germline V gene (reference sequence). CDR3 size: 13 residues. The V gene lost 3 bases and the J gene lost 3 bases, with 9 bases spanning the gap. CDR3 sequence (DNA): TGTGCCTGGAGGGGGGGTAGTGGAAACACCATATATTTT. This codes for CAWRGGSGNTIYF.

The CDR3 coding sequence is TGTGCCAGCAGCAAATACGGGAGAGGGACTCCGCCATACCAAGAGACCCAGTACTTC. Translation: CASSKYGRGTPPYQETQYF. The gene calls are TRBV21-1 and TRBJ2-5; TRBD2 was called by the table and not checked on the DNA. TRBV21-1 is annotated as a pseudogene. This CDR3 spans 19 amino acids.

This clone showed up just once. This chain connects TRBV18 to TRBJ1-1, with a tentative D call TRBD1 (5 bases). The V gene's germline CDR1 is KGHSH and CDR2 LQKENI. This CDR3 has 14 residues. Deletions cut 1 base from V and 6 bases from J, with 12 bases between. The CDR3 nucleotides read TGTGCCAGCTCACCACGCTCCGGGACGGCTGAAGCTTTCTTT. Protein sequence: CASSPRSGTAEAFF.

V is TRBV19 and J is TRBJ1-5; D is ambiguous. In germline, CDR1 is LNHDA, CDR2 SQIVND (reference sequence). V was pared by 5 bases and J by 6 bases, with 14 bases between. This CDR3 has 14 amino acids. The CDR3 DNA reads TGTGCCAGTAGTCCGAACAGTGAGCCTCAGCCCCAGCATTTT. This encodes CASSPNSEPQPQHF.

This clone was seen once. The chain links TRBV6-5 to TRBJ2-1; TRBD1 is a possible D gene (6 bases). The V gene lost 2 bases and the J gene lost 3 bases, with 8 bases spanning the gap. CDR3 size: 14 residues. The germline V gene has CDR1 MNHEY and CDR2 SVGAGI. In nucleotides, the CDR3 is TGTGCCAGCAGTTACGACAGGAACTACAATGAGCAGTTCTTC. Translated: CASSYDRNYNEQFF.

The rearrangement joins TRBV19 to TRBJ1-5; D may be TRBD1 (5 bases). The V gene's germline CDR1 is LNHDA and CDR2 SQIVND (reference sequence). The CDR3 runs 16 residues. Between the trimmed V and J ends, which lost 7 bases and 0 bases, there was a span of 16 bases. The CDR3 bases are TGTGCCAGTAACCTAAGGGGCGGAGCTAGCAATCAGCCCCAGCATTTT. Its translation: CASNLRGGASNQPQHF.

The chain carries TRBV6-5 and TRBJ1-5, with no clear D. The CDR3 has 14 amino acids. Trimming cost V 2 bases and J 3 bases, with 8 bases left between them. Germline CDR1 reads MNHEY; CDR2 reads SVGAGI. Here the CDR3 DNA reads TGTGCCAGCAGTTACGAAGGGTACAATCAGCCCCAGCATTTT. This translates into CASSYEGYNQPQHF.

The genes are TRBV30 and TRBJ1-6; no definite D call. The length of the CDR3 is 13 residues. CDR1 and CDR2 from the germline V gene are GTSNPN and SVGIG (reference sequence). The V gene lost 4 bases and the J gene lost 8 bases, with 12 bases spanning the gap. The CDR3 region is CAWKSPWDSPLHF. In nucleotides, the CDR3 is TGTGCCTGGAAGTCGCCCTGGGATTCACCCCTCCACTTT.

The J gene is TRBJ2-1, the V gene TRBV5-1, with D perhaps matching TRBD1 (5 bases). This CDR3 has 14 residues. CDR1 is SGHRS and CDR2 is YFSETQ in the germline V gene. Deletions cut 6 bases from V and 7 bases from J, with 17 bases between. The CDR3 DNA sequence: TGCGCCAGCAAACACAGGCCGTTGAGAAATGAGCAGTTCTTC. Translation gives CASKHRPLRNEQFF. Variable domain in full (rest from reference TRBV5-1 and TRBJ2-1): KAGVTQTPRYLIKTRGQQVTLSCSPISGHRSVSWYQQTPGQGLQFLFEYFSETQRNKGNFPGRFSGRQFSNSRSEMNVSTLELGDSALYLCASKHRPLRNEQFFGPGTRLTVL.

This chain uses TRBV7-2 with TRBJ2-1, with TRBD1 as a possible D gene (6 bases). The V gene lost 5 bases and the J gene lost 0 bases, with 17 bases spanning the gap. The CDR3 runs 17 residues. CDR1 is SGHTA and CDR2 is FQGNSA in the germline V gene. The CDR3 coding sequence is TGTGCCAGCAGCCAGCGCCCTAGGGGGAGCTCCTACAATGAGCAGTTCTTC. Its translation: CASSQRPRGSSYNEQFF.

Details on this clone: Other DNA sequences in this specimen translate into the identical CDR3. The V call is TRBV19, the J call TRBJ1-5, with 7 bases aligning to TRBD1. The CDR3 is made up of 15 amino acids. The V gene's germline CDR1 is LNHDA and CDR2 SQIVND (reference sequence). V lost 5 bases and J lost 1; bases outside the gene matches: 5. The CDR3 here is CASSDHRGSNQPQHF. The CDR3 DNA is TGTGCCAGTAGTGACCACAGGGGCAGCAATCAGCCCCAGCATTTT.

Comment on this clone: The sample contains more than one DNA sequence encoding this CDR3. This chain joins TRBV12-3 or TRBV12-4 and TRBJ1-4; a possible D gene is TRBD1 (5 bases). The V gene lost 3 bases and the J gene lost 8 bases, with 10 bases spanning the gap. The CDR3 loop spans 13 amino acids. The CDR3 reads CASSFRVGEKLFF. The CDR3, as DNA: TGTGCCAGCAGTTTCAGGGTTGGGGAAAAACTGTTTTTT.

The V call is TRBV3-1 (or the pseudogene TRBV3-2), the J call TRBJ2-3, with TRBD2 identical over 9 bases. Looked up from germline, CDR1 is LGHDT and CDR2 is YNNKEL (reference sequence). This CDR3 spans 15 amino acids. Unmatched junction bases numbered 6, after V lost 1 base and J lost 7 bases. CDR3 sequence reads: CASSQVAGGRNTQYF. Written as DNA, the CDR3 is TGTGCCAGCAGCCAAGTTGCGGGGGGGCGGAATACGCAGTATTTT.

This chain links TRBV5-1 with TRBJ2-5; D gene uncertain. In germline, CDR1 is SGHRS, CDR2 YFSETQ. The CDR3 totals 14 residues. The V and J ends lost 0 bases and 13 bases respectively, with 19 bases between them. CDR3 DNA sequence: TGCGCCAGCAGCTTGGAGTTTAGGCCACCCGGTCCGTACTTC. Its protein product is CASSLEFRPPGPYF.

The chain couples TRBV4-1 to TRBJ2-5; D perhaps matches TRBD1 (5 bases). The V gene lost 0 bases and the J gene lost 4 bases, with 9 bases spanning the gap. The CDR3 runs to 14 residues. CDR1 and CDR2 (germline): MGHRA, YSYEKL. The chain's CDR3 is CASSQEIQGETQYF. CDR3 sequence (DNA): TGCGCCAGCAGCCAAGAAATCCAGGGAGAGACCCAGTACTTC.